A selection of T cell receptor beta chains follows, all from one sample in a study of blood T cell repertoires in COVID-19. Some clones are missing from TCRdb's copy, which holds only in-frame ones; the method was immunoSEQ multiplex PCR. The sample records roughly 280,000 clones, roughly 90% being singletons. The sample was peripheral blood. The receptor set was obtained from a man aged 45-65 years with acute or convalescent COVID-19. Both conserved end residues are part of each CDR3. D genes are given only for firm matches. Only some rows state a clone size, as once, few, many or a class for expanded clones.

DNA,CDR3,size,D,V,J
TGTGCCTGGACGGGACAGGGATTTGGGACCCAGTACTTC,CAWTGQGFGTQYF,-,TRBD1,TRBV30,TRBJ2-5
TGTGCCAGCAGCTTACCTAAGCGGGGGCACTACAATGAGCAGTTCTTC,CASSLPKRGHYNEQFF,-,TRBD2,TRBV7-9,TRBJ2-1
TGTGCCAGCAGCTGGGGGGACAGGGGCGGGACAGATACGCAGTATTTT,CASSWGDRGGTDTQYF,-,TRBD1,TRBV11-2,TRBJ2-3
TGTGCCTGGAGTAATTCCCCCACAGGGGGGACCTATGGCTACACCTTC,CAWSNSPTGGTYGYTF,-,TRBD1,TRBV30,TRBJ1-2
TGCAGCGGAGGGAACACTGAAGCTTTCTTT,CSGGNTEAFF,-,-,TRBV29-1,TRBJ1-1
TGTGCCAGCAGTTTTATGCAACCGGGACCCCTCCACTTT,CASSFMQPGPLHF,-,-,TRBV6-5,TRBJ1-6
TGTGCCACTACCCGGGACAAAGGAAACACCATATATTTT,CATTRDKGNTIYF,-,-,TRBV10-3,TRBJ1-3
TGTGCCAGCAGTGTCGACTTGGGCGAGCAGTACTTC,CASSVDLGEQYF,-,-,TRBV2,TRBJ2-7
TGTGCCAGCTCTCCTCGCGCAAAACAAGAGACCCAGTACTTC,CASSPRAKQETQYF,-,-,TRBV18,TRBJ2-5
TGCAGCGCCGCGACAGCCCCCTACGAGCAGTACTTC,CSAATAPYEQYF,once,-,TRBV29-1,TRBJ2-7
TGTGCCAGCAATCCGGGACAGGGGTTCTCCTACGAGCAGTACTTC,CASNPGQGFSYEQYF,-,TRBD1,TRBV6-5,TRBJ2-7
TGCGCCAGCAGCTTGGAGGGGGTATATTCTGGAAACACCATATATTTT,CASSLEGVYSGNTIYF,-,-,TRBV5-1,TRBJ1-3
TGTGCCTGGAGTGGGGGACTAGCGGGGGCCTACGAGCAGTACTTC,CAWSGGLAGAYEQYF,-,TRBD2,TRBV30,TRBJ2-7
TGTGCCAGCAGCCAAGACAGGGGCGGAGGCTACACCTTC,CASSQDRGGGYTF,-,TRBD1,TRBV12-3/TRBV12-4,TRBJ1-2
TGCGCCAGCAGCCAAGGACTAGCGGGTATCTACAATGAGCAGTTCTTC,CASSQGLAGIYNEQFF,-,TRBD2,TRBV4-1,TRBJ2-1
TGTGCCAGCAGCCCAGGCGGGGGAGCAACTAATGAAAAACTGTTTTTT,CASSPGGGATNEKLFF,-,-,TRBV7-9,TRBJ1-4
TGTGCCAGCAGCCCCGGGACAGGGACCTACGAGCAGTACTTC,CASSPGTGTYEQYF,-,TRBD1,TRBV3-1/TRBV3-2,TRBJ2-7
TGTGCCATCAGTGGTTCTAGCGGTAACAATGAGCAGTTCTTC,CAISGSSGNNEQFF,-,TRBD2,TRBV10-3,TRBJ2-1
TGTGCCAGCAGCTTAACAGGGGCCCGGCGGGAGCAGTTCTTC,CASSLTGARREQFF,-,TRBD1,TRBV7-6,TRBJ2-1
TGCGCCAGCAGCCTACGACAGGGGGGTTACGAGCAGTACTTC,CASSLRQGGYEQYF,few,TRBD1,TRBV5-1,TRBJ2-7
TGTGCCAGCAGCGTAGACGGCTCTGGAAACACCATATATTTT,CASSVDGSGNTIYF,-,-,TRBV9,TRBJ1-3
TGTGCCACCAGCAGAGATAGCGGAAGGGCCTACGAGCAGTACTTC,CATSRDSGRAYEQYF,-,-,TRBV15,TRBJ2-7
TGTGCTAGTGGTTCCCTGACAGGGCGTGAGGGCTACACCTTC,CASGSLTGREGYTF,-,TRBD1,TRBV12-5,TRBJ1-2
TGTGCCAGCAGCTTGGGAGGACAGGGAGGGACCTACGAGCAGTACTTC,CASSLGGQGGTYEQYF,once,-,TRBV7-9,TRBJ2-7
TGTGCTAGTGGTTTGCCAGGGCCCTCCTACGAGCAGTACTTC,CASGLPGPSYEQYF,-,-,TRBV12-5,TRBJ2-7
TGTGCCAGCCCCCCGAGCCGCGGGCAATTTACTGAAGCTTTCTTT,CASPPSRGQFTEAFF,-,-,TRBV6-4,TRBJ1-1
TGTGCCAGCAGTAGACCGGGACAGGGGGTTTATGGCTACACCTTC,CASSRPGQGVYGYTF,-,TRBD1,TRBV6-6,TRBJ1-2
TGCGCCAGCAGCCCCGACAGGGAAGGCCAGACCCAGTACTTC,CASSPDREGQTQYF,-,TRBD1,TRBV5-1,TRBJ2-5
TGTGCCAGTAGTTTGACGGAGAGCTCCTACGAGCAGTACTTC,CASSLTESSYEQYF,-,-,TRBV19,TRBJ2-7
TGCGCCAGCAGTGAGTTATACGGGACAGGGAGAGAGACCCAGTACTTC,CASSELYGTGRETQYF,few,TRBD1,TRBV10-1,TRBJ2-5
TGTGCCAGCAGCTTAGGGGGGACCACTGAAGCTTTCTTT,CASSLGGTTEAFF,-,-,TRBV7-3,TRBJ1-1
TGTGCCAGCAGCTTATCCCTCGACAGGGAGGCCTACGAGCAGTACTTC,CASSLSLDREAYEQYF,-,-,TRBV11-2,TRBJ2-7
TGTGCCAGCAGTGAACCGCGTGCGGGGGTCTATGGCTACACCTTC,CASSEPRAGVYGYTF,-,-,TRBV25-1,TRBJ1-2
TGTGCCAGCGCTCCGGCTAGCGGGTGGAACCAAGAGACCCAGTACTTC,CASAPASGWNQETQYF,-,TRBD2,TRBV3-1/TRBV3-2,TRBJ2-5
TGTGCCAGCACCCCGGCTAGCGGATACAATGAGCAGTTCTTC,CASTPASGYNEQFF,-,TRBD2,TRBV6-5,TRBJ2-1
TGTGCCAGCATTAAGCAGGGTGGCACTGAAGCTTTCTTT,CASIKQGGTEAFF,-,-,TRBV6-6,TRBJ1-1
TGTGCCTGGAATGCAGGGGGTGATCAGCCCCAGCATTTT,CAWNAGGDQPQHF,-,TRBD1,TRBV30,TRBJ1-5
TGTGCTAGTGGCCCCCGACTGAGCTCCTACGAGCAGTACTTC,CASGPRLSSYEQYF,-,-,TRBV12-5,TRBJ2-7
TGTGCCAGCAGCTGGGACAGGTATGGGCAGCCCCAGCATTTT,CASSWDRYGQPQHF,-,TRBD1,TRBV6-5,TRBJ1-5
TGTGCCAGCGGGGGGTACGATCAGCCCCAGCATTTT,CASGGYDQPQHF,-,-,TRBV9,TRBJ1-5
TGTGCCAGCAGCGTAGGGCCAGTCCCAGGGTATGGCTACACCTTC,CASSVGPVPGYGYTF,-,-,TRBV9,TRBJ1-2
TGTGCCAGCAGCTTAGATCTAAGGGACTTCCCCACAGATACGCAGTATTTT,CASSLDLRDFPTDTQYF,-,-,TRBV11-2,TRBJ2-3
TGCGCCAGCAGTGAGTTGACCCTGAGCGATGAGCAGTTCTTC,CASSELTLSDEQFF,once,-,TRBV10-1,TRBJ2-1
TGTGCCAGCAGCTTAAGGGCCGGGACAGCTAATGAAAAACTGTTTTTT,CASSLRAGTANEKLFF,-,TRBD1,TRBV7-9,TRBJ1-4
TGTGCCAGCAGCTTAGCTAGCGGGGGCGAAGAGACCCAGTACTTC,CASSLASGGEETQYF,once,TRBD2,TRBV7-2,TRBJ2-5
TGTGCCAGCAGCTTGGAAGGGGGTAATTCACCCCTCCACTTT,CASSLEGGNSPLHF,-,-,TRBV5-4,TRBJ1-6
TGTGCCAGCAGCCTCGGGACACGCAACTATGGCTACACCTTC,CASSLGTRNYGYTF,-,-,TRBV11-2,TRBJ1-2
TGTGCCAGCAGCCAGGGCAGGGGAATCACTGAAGCTTTCTTT,CASSQGRGITEAFF,-,-,TRBV3-1/TRBV3-2,TRBJ1-1
TGCGCCAGCAGCTTCCGGACAGGGGGCCTTATCTACGAGCAGTACTTC,CASSFRTGGLIYEQYF,-,TRBD1,TRBV5-1,TRBJ2-7
TGTGCCAGTAGTAATACAGGGGGCGCGGATGAAAAACTGTTTTTT,CASSNTGGADEKLFF,-,TRBD1,TRBV19,TRBJ1-4
TGTGCCAGCACCCCCAACCACAGGGATGGCTATGGCTACACCTTC,CASTPNHRDGYGYTF,-,-,TRBV6-5,TRBJ1-2
TGTGCCAGCAGCGTAGGGGACACCTACGAGCAGTACTTC,CASSVGDTYEQYF,-,-,TRBV9,TRBJ2-7
TGTGCCACGGGAGGGACGAACACCGGGGAGCTGTTTTTT,CATGGTNTGELFF,-,TRBD2,TRBV24-1,TRBJ2-2
TGCGCCAGCAGCTTGGGTCCGGGGCAGGGGAACACCTACGAGCAGTACTTC,CASSLGPGQGNTYEQYF,few,-,TRBV5-1,TRBJ2-7
TGTGCCAGCAGACGGTTGCGGGATTCACCCCTCCACTTT,CASRRLRDSPLHF,-,-,TRBV25-1,TRBJ1-6
TGTGCCAGCAGCTCCGTCAGGTCGAATGAGCAGTTCTTC,CASSSVRSNEQFF,-,-,TRBV11-2,TRBJ2-1